This TCR beta chain was recorded in a study of human T cells and chemical hapten exposure. Whole-study findings and limits: No change in TCRs above 1 in 1000 frequency was produced by DPC sensitization.

What the library attached to individual cDNA molecules were unique molecular identifiers. TCRdb re-called the RACE reads through MiXCR, storing one row per CDR3 protein. The table shows 190,000 or so distinct CDR3 sequences, with roughly 30% occurring only once. Looked up from germline, CDR1 is LGHDT and CDR2 is YNNKEL (reference sequence). V lost 6 bases, J lost 0 bases, and 11 bases lay in between. The CDR3 runs 14 residues. This clonotype was seen more than once but under ten times. Its antigen is currently unknown. Time point given: pre-sensitization, week 0. This sample's treatment: therapeutic diphenylcyclopropenone sensitization with weekly scalp DPC. Drawing of blood took place ahead of applying each patch test.

The sequencing used whole blood, collected in connection with sensitization to the hapten diphenylcyclopropenone (DPC). This TCR derives from a woman aged 30 to 39 with alopecia areata. Some clones in this sample may be carry-over from other donors' samples. The chain has TRBV3-1 and TRBJ1-2; D not resolved. The CDR3 coding sequence is TGTGCCAGCAGGAATGACGGGACTAACTATGGCTACACCTTC. This codes for CASRNDGTNYGYTF.